This T cell receptor (beta chain) was sequenced in a study of response to subunit inactivated influenza vaccine. This clonotype appeared a few times. Its specificity is not known. General study findings and limits: Each seasonal influenza vaccination, the authors suggested, recruits few new T cells.

The CDR3 is 13 amino acids. Germline loops: CDR1 MNHEY, CDR2 SVGEGT. V lost 4 bases, J lost 0 bases, and 5 bases lay in between. TCRdb reprocessed the RT-PCR reads via MiXCR and lists one record per CDR3 protein. The table shows approximately 680,000 distinct CDR3 sequences, with approximately 15% occurring only once. The chain employs TRBV6-2 or TRBV6-3 and TRBJ2-3; D call uncertain. The clonotype originates from a man aged 50 or older who received an inactivated influenza vaccine. This material consisted of PBMCs from blood, taken 11 to 12 days after vaccination. CDR3 region: CASSSWSTDTQYF. In nucleotides, the CDR3 is TGTGCCAGCAGTTCTTGGAGCACAGATACGCAGTATTTT.